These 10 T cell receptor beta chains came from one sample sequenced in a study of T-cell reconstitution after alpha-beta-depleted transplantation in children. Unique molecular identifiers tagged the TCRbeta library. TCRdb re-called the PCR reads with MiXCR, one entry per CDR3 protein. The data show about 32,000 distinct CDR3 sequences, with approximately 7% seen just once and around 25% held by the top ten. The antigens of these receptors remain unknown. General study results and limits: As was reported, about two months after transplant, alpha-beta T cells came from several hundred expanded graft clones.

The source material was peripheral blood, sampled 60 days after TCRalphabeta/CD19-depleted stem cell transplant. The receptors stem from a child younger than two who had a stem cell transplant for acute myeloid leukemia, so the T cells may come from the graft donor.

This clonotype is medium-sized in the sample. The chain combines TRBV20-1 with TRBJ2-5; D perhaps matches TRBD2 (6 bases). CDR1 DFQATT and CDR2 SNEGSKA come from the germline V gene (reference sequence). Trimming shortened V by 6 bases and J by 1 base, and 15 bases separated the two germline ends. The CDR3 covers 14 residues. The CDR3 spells CSASSRGGQETQYF. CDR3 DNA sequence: TGCAGTGCATCCTCGAGGGGAGGCCAAGAGACCCAGTACTTC.

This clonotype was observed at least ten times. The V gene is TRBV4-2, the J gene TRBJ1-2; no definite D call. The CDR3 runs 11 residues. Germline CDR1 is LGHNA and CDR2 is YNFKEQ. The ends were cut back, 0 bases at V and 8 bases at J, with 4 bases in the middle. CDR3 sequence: CASSQEDGYTF. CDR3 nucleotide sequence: TGTGCCAGCAGCCAAGAGGACGGCTACACCTTC.

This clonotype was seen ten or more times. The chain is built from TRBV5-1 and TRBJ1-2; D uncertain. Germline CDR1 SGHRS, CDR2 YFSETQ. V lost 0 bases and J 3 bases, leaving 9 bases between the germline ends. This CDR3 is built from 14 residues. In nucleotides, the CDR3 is TGCGCCAGCAGCTTGGGGGGTTTCGACTATGGCTACACCTTC. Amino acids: CASSLGGFDYGYTF.

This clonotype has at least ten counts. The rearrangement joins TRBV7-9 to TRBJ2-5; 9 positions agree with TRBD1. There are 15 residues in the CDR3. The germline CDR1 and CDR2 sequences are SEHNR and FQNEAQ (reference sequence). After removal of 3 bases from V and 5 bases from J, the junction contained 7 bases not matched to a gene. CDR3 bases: TGTGCCAGCAGCTTCCCGGGACAGGGAGCGGAGACCCAGTACTTC. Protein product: CASSFPGQGAETQYF.

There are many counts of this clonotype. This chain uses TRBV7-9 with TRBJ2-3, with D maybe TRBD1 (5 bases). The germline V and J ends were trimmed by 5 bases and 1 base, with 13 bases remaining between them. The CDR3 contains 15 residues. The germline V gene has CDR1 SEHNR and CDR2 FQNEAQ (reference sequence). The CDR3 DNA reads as TGTGCCAGCAGCCCAAGTGCAGGGCGCACAGATACGCAGTATTTT. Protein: CASSPSAGRTDTQYF.

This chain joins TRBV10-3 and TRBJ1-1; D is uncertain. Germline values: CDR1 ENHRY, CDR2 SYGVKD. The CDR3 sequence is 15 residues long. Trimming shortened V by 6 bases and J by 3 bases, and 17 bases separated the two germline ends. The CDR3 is CAIRAGSKMDTEAFF. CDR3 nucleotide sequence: TGTGCCATCAGGGCGGGTAGTAAGATGGACACTGAAGCTTTCTTT.

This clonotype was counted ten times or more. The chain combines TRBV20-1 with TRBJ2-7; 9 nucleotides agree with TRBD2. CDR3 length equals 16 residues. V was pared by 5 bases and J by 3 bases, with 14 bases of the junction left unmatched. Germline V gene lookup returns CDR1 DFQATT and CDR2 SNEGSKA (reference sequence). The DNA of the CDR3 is TGCAGTGCTTTGACTAGCGGCAGAATCATCGTCTACGAGCAGTACTTC. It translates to CSALTSGRIIVYEQYF.

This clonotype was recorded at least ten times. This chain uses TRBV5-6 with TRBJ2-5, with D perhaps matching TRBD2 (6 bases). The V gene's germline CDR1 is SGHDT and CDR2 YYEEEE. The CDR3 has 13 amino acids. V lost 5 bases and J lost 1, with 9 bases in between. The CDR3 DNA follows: TGTGCCAGCAGTCTACTAGCCCAAGAGACCCAGTACTTC. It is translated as CASSLLAQETQYF.

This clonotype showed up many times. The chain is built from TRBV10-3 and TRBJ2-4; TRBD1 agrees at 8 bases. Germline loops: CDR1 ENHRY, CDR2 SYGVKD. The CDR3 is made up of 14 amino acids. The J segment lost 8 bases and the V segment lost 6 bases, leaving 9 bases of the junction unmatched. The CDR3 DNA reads TGTGCCATCAGAGGGGACAGGTCAAGGGACATTCAGTACTTC. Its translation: CAIRGDRSRDIQYF.

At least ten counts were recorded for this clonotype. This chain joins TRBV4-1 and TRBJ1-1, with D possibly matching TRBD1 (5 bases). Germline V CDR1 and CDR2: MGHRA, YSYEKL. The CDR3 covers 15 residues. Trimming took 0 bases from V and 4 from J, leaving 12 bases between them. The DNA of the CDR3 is TGCGCCAGCAGCCAAGAAAGGGCAGGGAGCACTGAAGCTTTCTTT. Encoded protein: CASSQERAGSTEAFF.